This passage covers 20 T cell receptor beta chains from one sample sequenced in a study of blood T cell repertoires in COVID-19. Only in-frame clones appear in the TCRdb table, and some are missing; sequencing was by immunoSEQ multiplex PCR. The table records a few hundred thousand clones, almost 90% of them present only once. The sample was PBMCs or T cells enriched from blood (not recorded which). These receptors all come from a man aged 25 to 40 who had been exposed to COVID-19.

The chain has TRBV27 and TRBJ1-2; D gene uncertain. This CDR3 has 14 amino acids. V was cut by 0 bases and J by 2 bases, with 7 bases left in between. Germline CDR1 reads MNHEY; CDR2 reads SMNVEV (reference sequence). CDR3 residues: CASSLSTPNYGYTF. Here the CDR3 DNA reads TGTGCCAGCAGTTTATCTACACCCAACTATGGCTACACCTTC.

The chain carries TRBV27 and TRBJ2-7, with 7 bases fitting TRBD2. This CDR3 has 16 amino acids. Unmatched junction bases numbered 18, after V lost 8 bases and J lost 5 bases. The germline V gene encodes CDR1 MNHEY and CDR2 SMNVEV (reference sequence). DNA of the CDR3: TGTGCCAGCTGGGGGGGAGCCGAGGAAGGGAGGGACGAGCAGTACTTC. It codes for CASWGGAEEGRDEQYF.

This clone has a handful of counts. J is TRBJ1-1 and V is TRBV6-4, with a possible D match to TRBD1 (5 bases). The CDR3 runs to 12 residues. The germline V gene has CDR1 MRHNA and CDR2 SNTAGT. Trimming cost V 5 bases and J 9 bases, with 13 bases left between them. DNA for the CDR3: TGTGCCAGCAGTTTGGACGGACATAAAGCTTTCTTT. It codes for CASSLDGHKAFF.

V and J are TRBV5-1 and TRBJ2-2; D ambiguous. Germline V gene lookup returns CDR1 SGHRS and CDR2 YFSETQ. This CDR3 region has 15 residues. The germline V and J ends were trimmed by 2 bases and 0 bases, with 8 bases remaining between them. DNA of the CDR3: TGCGCCAGCAGCTTTGTCAGTTCGAACACCGGGGAGCTGTTTTTT. It codes for CASSFVSSNTGELFF.

This clone is a singleton in its sample. The rearrangement uses TRBV10-3 and TRBJ2-7; 7 nucleotides match TRBD1. With V trimmed by 3 bases and J by 2 bases, 10 bases remained unmatched. The CDR3 sequence is 16 residues long. Looked up from germline, CDR1 is ENHRY and CDR2 is SYGVKD. The CDR3 sequence is CAISEHSGQAPYEQYF. CDR3 coding DNA: TGTGCCATCAGTGAACATTCTGGACAGGCCCCCTACGAGCAGTACTTC.

The chain recombines TRBV4-2 with TRBJ2-3; possibly TRBD2 for D (6 bases). This CDR3 contains 16 residues. V gave up 1 base and J gave up 2 bases, with 13 bases separating them. CDR1 is LGHNA and CDR2 is YNFKEQ in the germline V gene. CDR3 region: CASSQGRDSATDTQYF. CDR3 bases: TGTGCCAGCAGCCAAGGCCGGGACTCGGCCACAGATACGCAGTATTTT.

The count of this clone is one. The V call is TRBV13, the J call TRBJ2-1; a weak D match, TRBD2 (7 bases). V gave up 5 bases and J gave up 3 bases, with 11 bases separating them. CDR3 length: 14 amino acids. Looked up from germline, CDR1 is PRHDT and CDR2 is FYEKMQ (reference sequence). CDR3 DNA: TGTGCCAGCAGCGGGGGGGCGCGCTACAATGAGCAGTTCTTC. Translation gives CASSGGARYNEQFF.

In this sample, this clone turned up a few times. The CDR3 region is CASSERAGGPPETQYF. The CDR3 region has the DNA TGTGCCAGCAGTGAAAGGGCGGGGGGCCCGCCGGAGACCCAGTACTTC. The rearrangement links TRBV6-4 to TRBJ2-5; 8 bases fit TRBD2. The CDR3 sequence is 16 residues long. Germline CDR1 MRHNA, CDR2 SNTAGT. V dropped 3 bases and J dropped 5; count of bases not matched to a gene: 11.

The genes are TRBV7-2 and TRBJ1-1, with no clear D. The V end was cut by 2 bases, the J end by 4 bases, with 8 bases between. There are 13 residues in the CDR3. Germline V lookup: CDR1 SGHTA, CDR2 FQGNSA. The CDR3 sequence is CASSLSAGTEAFF. In DNA form, the CDR3 reads TGTGCCAGCAGCTTATCGGCGGGCACTGAAGCTTTCTTT.

The rearrangement links TRBV7-2 to TRBJ2-7, with 16 bases fitting TRBD2. V gave up 5 bases and J gave up 4 bases; unmatched junction bases: 14. The CDR3 loop spans 19 amino acids. Germline V lookup: CDR1 SGHTA, CDR2 FQGNSA. The CDR3 here is CASSPRGTSGGALPYEQYF. As DNA, the CDR3 is TGTGCCAGCAGCCCGCGCGGGACTAGCGGGGGGGCCCTCCCGTACGAGCAGTACTTC.

This chain uses TRBV11-2 with TRBJ2-2; 10 bases are shared with TRBD2. In germline, CDR1 is SGHAT, CDR2 FQNNGV. J was trimmed by 1 base and V by 5 bases; bases with no gene match: 4. This CDR3 comprises 16 residues. CDR3: CASSDWTSGNTGELFF. For the CDR3, the DNA is TGTGCCAGCAGCGATTGGACTAGCGGGAACACCGGGGAGCTGTTTTTT.

The chain joins TRBV7-2 to TRBJ2-5; 10 positions agree with TRBD2. Per germline, CDR1 SGHTA and CDR2 FQGNSA. Trimming removed 5 bases from V and 3 bases from J; junction bases left unmatched: 9. This CDR3 contains 16 residues. The CDR3 DNA reads TGTGCCAGCAGCCTTCATAGCGGGGGGCGAGAAGAGACCCAGTACTTC. Encoded protein: CASSLHSGGREETQYF.

The J gene is TRBJ2-3, the V gene TRBV6-5, with 8 bases lining up with TRBD2. V shed 4 bases and J 2 bases; nucleotides not matched to a gene: 5. Looked up from germline, CDR1 is MNHEY and CDR2 is SVGAGI. CDR3 length: 15 amino acids. The CDR3 sequence is CASSFTSGDTDTQYF. Here the CDR3 DNA reads TGTGCCAGCAGTTTTACTAGCGGAGACACAGATACGCAGTATTTT.

The chain recombines TRBV4-1 with TRBJ2-7; D possibly corresponds to TRBD2 (5 bases). The CDR3 is 16 amino acids. Between the trimmed V and J ends, which lost 1 base and 0 bases, there was a span of 13 bases. Germline CDR1 is MGHRA and CDR2 is YSYEKL. The CDR3 reads CASSQVVSDSSYEQYF. DNA for the CDR3: TGCGCCAGCAGCCAAGTGGTTAGCGATAGCTCCTACGAGCAGTACTTC.

Only one count was recorded for this clone. The J gene is TRBJ1-1, the V gene TRBV6-5; 7 bases map to TRBD1. Per germline, CDR1 MNHEY and CDR2 SVGAGI. The ends lost 0 bases at V and 1 base at J; junction bases unmatched: 5. This CDR3 contains 16 residues. CDR3 in amino acids: CASSYSPGQSNTEAFF. The CDR3 coding sequence is TGTGCCAGCAGTTACTCACCGGGACAGTCGAACACTGAAGCTTTCTTT.

The V gene is TRBV7-2, the J gene TRBJ1-2; the match to TRBD1 covers 8 bases. The CDR3 spans 15 residues. CDR1 and CDR2 from the germline V gene are SGHTA and FQGNSA. J was trimmed by 3 bases and V by 6 bases; bases with no gene match: 9. CDR3 amino acids: CASRNTNRGDYGYTF. The CDR3 DNA sequence: TGTGCCAGCAGAAACACCAACAGGGGGGACTATGGCTACACCTTC. The full variable domain, its missing parts supplied by reference TRBV7-2 and TRBJ1-2, is GAGVSQSPSNKVTEKGKDVELRCDPISGHTALYWYRQSLGQGLEFLIYFQGNSAPDKSGLPSDRFSAERTGGSVSTLTIQRTQQEDSAVYLCASRNTNRGDYGYTFGSGTRLTVV.

This sequence joins TRBV27 and TRBJ2-1; 13 nucleotides agree with TRBD2. The CDR3 has 16 residues. CDR1 and CDR2 (germline): MNHEY, SMNVEV (reference sequence). Germline trimming cut 6 bases from V and 4 bases from J; bases unmatched to any gene: 6. The CDR3: CASRLTSGGSYNEQFF. CDR3 nucleotide sequence: TGTGCCAGCAGACTGACTAGCGGGGGGTCTTACAATGAGCAGTTCTTC.

The rearrangement links TRBV19 to TRBJ2-2, with D maybe TRBD2 (6 bases). The CDR3 spans 14 residues. Trimming took off 5 bases at V and 4 bases at J, with 11 bases between the two ends. Germline CDR1 and CDR2: LNHDA and SQIVND (reference sequence). The CDR3 nucleotides are TGTGCCAGTAGTCTTAGCGGCCCCACCGGGGAGCTGTTTTTT. It encodes CASSLSGPTGELFF. The full variable domain, with the rest looked up from reference TRBV19 and TRBJ2-2, is DGGITQSPKYLFRKEGQNVTLSCEQNLNHDAMYWYRQDPGQGLRLIYYSQIVNDFQKGDIAEGYSVSREKKESFPLTVTSAQKNPTAFYLCASSLSGPTGELFFGEGSRLTVL.

The chain uses TRBV3-1 (or the pseudogene TRBV3-2) and TRBJ2-1; TRBD2 matches at 8 bases. V gave up 3 bases and J gave up 1 base; unmatched junction bases: 5. This CDR3 has 16 amino acids. Germline V gene lookup returns CDR1 LGHDT and CDR2 YNNKEL (reference sequence). The CDR3 nucleotides read TGTGCCAGCAGCCACTCTGGGACTAGGTCCTACAATGAGCAGTTCTTC. This encodes CASSHSGTRSYNEQFF.

The chain combines TRBV20-1 with TRBJ2-7, with 7 positions matching TRBD2. Germline CDR1 and CDR2: DFQATT and SNEGSKA (reference sequence). V was clipped by 3 bases and J by 4 bases; unmatched bases: 3. The CDR3 is 12 amino acids. CDR3 bases: TGCAGTGCTAGTCTGGGGGGGTACGAGCAGTACTTC. It translates to CSASLGGYEQYF.